Shown below are 31 T cell receptor beta chains from a single sample sequenced in a study of cytomegalovirus exposure and HLA in healthy donors. PCR amplification relied on 60 Vbeta primers (plus 13 Jbeta primers). Repertoires were generated with immunoSEQ multiplex PCR, while TCRdb's copy carries only in-frame clones and drops some. The profile shows around 100,000 clones, approximately 85% of them singletons. Material for sequencing was PBMCs. All receptors derive from a man between 25 and 39 years old in good health and CMV-seronegative.

There are a few counts of this clone. The CDR3 spells CASSAPGTPYEQYF. The CDR3, as DNA: TGTGCCAGCAGTGCACCAGGGACACCCTACGAGCAGTACTTC. This sequence joins TRBV6-5 and TRBJ2-7; D is possibly TRBD1 (6 bases). V gave up 5 bases and J gave up 2 bases, with 13 bases separating them. CDR1 MNHEY and CDR2 SVGAGI come from the germline V gene. The CDR3 is 14 amino acids.

The chain has TRBV4-3 and TRBJ2-2, with 10 bases lining up with TRBD2. Trimming at V came to 5 bases and at J to 6 bases, leaving 9 bases not matched to a gene. Germline V CDR1 and CDR2: LGHNA, YSLEER. The CDR3 runs to 16 residues. CDR3 bases: TGCGCCAGCAGCAAACCTAGCGGGAGTTTGGCCGGGGAGCTGTTTTTT. It translates to CASSKPSGSLAGELFF.

CDR3 bases: TGTGCCAGCAGCAATGGACAGGTCCTAGACTATGGCTACACCTTC. It specifies CASSNGQVLDYGYTF. The chain carries TRBV11-1 and TRBJ1-2; 7 nucleotides align to TRBD1. V trimming: 5 bases; J trimming: 3 bases; junction bases outside the gene matches: 9. CDR3 length equals 15 residues. CDR1 is SGHAT, CDR2 FQDESV, per germline (reference sequence).

The V gene is TRBV19, the J gene TRBJ1-4, with TRBD1 matching 8 bases. This CDR3 is built from 15 residues. Germline values: CDR1 LNHDA, CDR2 SQIVND (reference sequence). The V segment lost 6 bases and the J segment 6 bases; nucleotides outside the gene matches: 9. The CDR3 nucleotides are TGTGCCAGTAGCGAAGACAGGGGAAGGGATGAAAAACTGTTTTTT. Encoded protein: CASSEDRGRDEKLFF.

J is TRBJ2-7 and V is TRBV6-6, with 7 bases identical to TRBD1. CDR1 and CDR2 from the germline V gene are MNHNY and SVGAGI (reference sequence). The junction had 10 bases not matched to a gene; V was cut back by 5 bases and J by 3 bases. The CDR3 runs to 15 residues. CDR3 sequence: CASSPNRQGGYEQYF. CDR3 in DNA: TGTGCCAGCAGTCCTAATAGACAGGGTGGCTACGAGCAGTACTTC.

The rearrangement uses TRBV4-1 and TRBJ1-6, with 7 bases that match TRBD1. V was clipped by 1 base and J by 0 bases; unmatched bases: 6. This CDR3 region has 18 residues. Per the germline V gene, CDR1 is MGHRA and CDR2 is YSYEKL. The CDR3 DNA reads TGCGCCAGCAGCCAAGGGGGCAGGGGGAGCTCCTATAATTCACCCCTCCACTTT. Encoded protein: CASSQGGRGSSYNSPLHF.

The V and J genes are TRBV7-2 and TRBJ2-1; 12 bases fit TRBD2. The CDR3 is 18 amino acids. The germline V gene has CDR1 SGHTA and CDR2 FQGNSA. V dropped 5 bases and J dropped 5; count of bases not matched to a gene: 13. The CDR3 loop reads CASSVLYPGLAGNNEQFF. Written as DNA, the CDR3 is TGTGCCAGCAGCGTACTCTACCCCGGACTAGCGGGAAACAATGAGCAGTTCTTC.

Worth noting for this clone: The missing conserved phenylalanine or tryptophan at the end of this CDR3 makes a read error likely. The V gene is TRBV30, the J gene TRBJ2-7, with D tentatively TRBD1 (6 bases). The CDR3 contains 14 residues. V shed 2 bases and J shed 6 bases, with 17 bases lying between them. CDR1 is GTSNPN and CDR2 is SVGIG in the germline V gene (reference sequence). The CDR3 here is CAWSPWDTASEQYS. The CDR3 nucleotides read TGTGCCTGGAGTCCCTGGGACACCGCTTCCGAGCAGTACTCC.

CDR3 sequence: CASSRLDRESEGYF. Here the CDR3 DNA reads TGTGCCAGCAGTCGCCTAGACAGGGAAAGTGAGGGGTATTTT. This chain uses TRBV6-5 with TRBJ2-3; TRBD1 aligns across 7 bases. J was trimmed by 14 bases and V by 5 bases; bases with no gene match: 16. Germline CDR1 reads MNHEY; CDR2 reads SVGAGI. This CDR3 is 14 amino acids long.

V and J are TRBV7-8 and TRBJ2-3; the D gene is possibly TRBD2 (6 bases). V was clipped by 0 bases and J by 10 bases, with 11 bases between them. CDR1 and CDR2 from the germline V gene are SGHVS and FQNEAQ. This CDR3 comprises 13 residues. The CDR3 region has the DNA TGTGCCAGCAGCTTAGCTACTAGCAACCCGCAGTATTTT. Translated: CASSLATSNPQYF.

The genes are TRBV4-1 and TRBJ1-2; possibly TRBD1 for D (5 bases). Germline loops: CDR1 MGHRA, CDR2 YSYEKL. With 3 bases removed from V and 5 bases from J, the gap between germline ends came to 16 bases. The CDR3 length is 15 residues. The CDR3 DNA follows: TGCGCCAGCAGCCAGGGACTTCTATCGGGGTATGGCTACACCTTC. Translating it yields CASSQGLLSGYGYTF.

The rearrangement joins TRBV27 to TRBJ2-6; tentatively, D is TRBD1 (5 bases). The CDR3 extends over 16 amino acids. CDR1 is MNHEY and CDR2 is SMNVEV in the germline V gene (reference sequence). Trimming removed 0 bases at V and 4 bases at J, with 10 bases between. The CDR3 reads CASSLSMGHGANVLTF. The CDR3 coding sequence is TGTGCCAGCAGTTTATCGATGGGGCACGGGGCCAACGTCCTGACTTTC.

The chain is built from TRBV25-1 and TRBJ2-3; 13 bases agree with TRBD2. CDR1 is MGHDK, CDR2 SYGVNS, per germline. This CDR3 is 16 amino acids long. V dropped 2 bases and J dropped 2; count of bases not matched to a gene: 1. This CDR3 reads CASSEGLAGDTDTQYF. CDR3 coding DNA: TGTGCCAGCAGTGAAGGACTAGCGGGAGACACAGATACGCAGTATTTT.

CDR3 amino acids: CASSARTHQYF. DNA of the CDR3: TGTGCCAGCAGTGCTAGGACTCATCAGTATTTT. The chain uses TRBV2 and TRBJ2-3; perhaps TRBD2 as D (5 bases). Germline V gene lookup returns CDR1 SNHLY and CDR2 FYNNEI. This CDR3 region has 11 residues. Trimming stripped 4 bases from V and 12 bases from J, with 11 bases between.

The chain recombines TRBV29-1 with TRBJ2-3; no reliable D call. The CDR3 runs to 14 residues. With 4 bases removed from V and 0 bases from J, the gap between germline ends came to 11 bases. Germline assignment: CDR1 SQVTM and CDR2 ANQGSEA. The CDR3 reads CSVGSHTSTDTQYF. The CDR3 region has the DNA TGCAGCGTTGGGAGCCATACCAGCACAGATACGCAGTATTTT.

The chain links TRBV4-2 to TRBJ1-2; possibly TRBD1 for D (5 bases). CDR1 and CDR2 from the germline V gene are LGHNA and YNFKEQ. V dropped 0 bases and J dropped 4 bases, with 12 bases sitting between them. There are 15 residues in the CDR3. The CDR3 loop reads CASSQDSGESYGYTF. DNA of the CDR3: TGTGCCAGCAGCCAAGATTCGGGGGAGTCCTATGGCTACACCTTC.

The chain recombines TRBV5-6 with TRBJ1-2, with a weak D call TRBD1 (5 bases). The CDR3 extends over 14 amino acids. Germline V CDR1 and CDR2: SGHDT, YYEEEE. Trimming shortened V by 0 bases and J by 3 bases, and 9 bases separated the two germline ends. The CDR3 DNA reads as TGTGCCAGCAGCTTGGGGGGGGAGGACTATGGCTACACCTTC. It translates to CASSLGGEDYGYTF.

The gene calls are TRBV2 and TRBJ1-5; no firm D call. Trimming cost V 2 bases and J 4 bases, with 9 bases left between them. Germline CDR1 SNHLY, CDR2 FYNNEI. The CDR3 length is 14 residues. This chain's CDR3 is CASSESQRNQPQHF. CDR3 DNA sequence: TGTGCCAGCAGTGAATCCCAGAGGAATCAGCCCCAGCATTTT.

The chain joins TRBV11-2 to TRBJ2-7, with 10 bases identical to TRBD2. The CDR3 covers 16 residues. V gave up 1 base and J gave up 7 bases; unmatched junction bases: 10. CDR1 is SGHAT, CDR2 FQNNGV, per germline. Here the CDR3 DNA reads TGTGCCAGCAGCTTAGGGAGTAGCGGGGGGCCACGGGAGCAGTACTTC. Translating gives CASSLGSSGGPREQYF. The variable domain in full, with the rest retrieved from reference TRBV11-2 and TRBJ2-7, is EAGVAQSPRYKIIEKRQSVAFWCNPISGHATLYWYQQILGQGPKLLIQFQNNGVVDDSQLPKDRFSAERLKGVDSTLKIQPAKLEDSAVYLCASSLGSSGGPREQYFGPGTRLTVT.

This chain connects TRBV9 to TRBJ1-5; no clear D. This CDR3 spans 15 amino acids. V shed 0 bases and J shed 4 bases, with 11 bases lying between them. Germline CDR1 SGDLS, CDR2 YYNGEE. The CDR3 region is CASSVGSGLNQPQHF. CDR3 DNA: TGTGCCAGCAGCGTAGGGTCAGGTCTGAATCAGCCCCAGCATTTT.

This clone showed up just a few times. The rearrangement uses TRBV5-1 and TRBJ1-5; TRBD1 matches at 7 bases. The ends lost 0 bases at V and 3 bases at J; junction bases unmatched: 3. The CDR3 is 15 amino acids. Germline CDR1 reads SGHRS; CDR2 reads YFSETQ. The CDR3 coding sequence is TGCGCCAGCAGCTTGGATGGACAGGTCAATCAGCCCCAGCATTTT. Translation gives CASSLDGQVNQPQHF.

The genes are TRBV29-1 and TRBJ1-1, with TRBD1 matching 7 bases. From germline, CDR1 is SQVTM and CDR2 ANQGSEA. The CDR3 has 11 amino acids. The V and J ends lost 6 bases and 8 bases, in that order; junction bases with no gene match: 6. The CDR3 DNA follows: TGCAGCGTCCGCGAACAGGGGGAAGCTTTCTTT. This gives the protein CSVREQGEAFF.

The rearrangement uses TRBV16 and TRBJ2-7; the D gene is possibly TRBD1 (5 bases). Between the trimmed V and J ends, which lost 4 bases and 0 bases, there was a span of 16 bases. The CDR3 runs to 16 residues. Germline lookup yields CDR1 KGHSY and CDR2 FQNENV. The CDR3 loop is CASSPRQSSSSYEQYF. The CDR3 coding sequence is TGTGCCAGCAGCCCCAGACAGTCCTCGAGCTCCTACGAGCAGTACTTC.

The V gene is TRBV28, the J gene TRBJ1-4; D perhaps matches TRBD1 (6 bases). Germline values: CDR1 MDHEN, CDR2 SYDVKM. CDR3 length: 13 amino acids. V was cut by 5 bases and J by 8 bases, with 12 bases left in between. CDR3 nucleotides: TGTGCCAGCAGTAACAGGGTACGGGAAAAACTGTTTTTT. Encoded protein: CASSNRVREKLFF.

In nucleotides, the CDR3 is TGTGCCACCTGGGGCCCAACGACAGATACGCAGTATTTT. It encodes CATWGPTTDTQYF. The V call is TRBV6-5, the J call TRBJ2-3; D is possibly TRBD1 (5 bases). With 10 bases removed from V and 3 bases from J, the gap between germline ends came to 14 bases. The CDR3 consists of 13 residues. From germline, CDR1 is MNHEY and CDR2 SVGAGI.

The chain joins TRBV5-1 to TRBJ1-2, with unresolved D. Trimming removed 4 bases at V and 2 bases at J, with 15 bases between. CDR1 and CDR2 (germline): SGHRS, YFSETQ. The CDR3 runs 15 residues. CDR3 sequence reads: CASSRYGVTNYGYTF. CDR3 DNA: TGCGCCAGCAGCCGGTACGGTGTAACCAACTATGGCTACACCTTC.

On this clone itself: A read error may produce the germline difference seen at one junction end. The chain couples TRBV7-3 to TRBJ1-1; D gene unclear. The germline V gene has CDR1 SGHTA and CDR2 FQGTGA. The CDR3 runs 14 residues. The CDR3 loop is CAGSLTSGYTEAFF. In nucleotides, the CDR3 is TGTGCCGGCAGCTTAACGTCCGGGTACACTGAAGCTTTCTTT.

The chain is built from TRBV6-1 and TRBJ1-1, with D perhaps TRBD1 (5 bases). This CDR3 comprises 13 residues. Trimming took 8 bases from V and 4 from J, leaving 14 bases between them. Germline CDR1 MNHNS, CDR2 SASEGT. The CDR3, as DNA: TGTGCCAGCGAGGTGGCAGGGCGCACTGAAGCTTTCTTT. Amino acids: CASEVAGRTEAFF.

The gene calls are TRBV5-1 and TRBJ2-7; 7 positions match TRBD1. Germline V gives CDR1 SGHRS, CDR2 YFSETQ. CDR3 length: 16 residues. The V and J ends lost 1 base and 0 bases, in that order; junction bases with no gene match: 7. The DNA for the CDR3 is TGCGCCAGCAGCTTGAACAGGGGCCTCAGCTCCTACGAGCAGTACTTC. Protein: CASSLNRGLSSYEQYF.

The chain couples TRBV7-9 to TRBJ2-7, with D possibly matching TRBD2 (5 bases). Germline CDR1 and CDR2: SEHNR and FQNEAQ (reference sequence). The CDR3 spans 14 residues. The germline V and J ends were trimmed by 2 bases and 5 bases, with 13 bases remaining between them. This CDR3 is CASSLPGESDEQYF. Here the CDR3 DNA reads TGTGCCAGCAGCTTACCCGGGGAGTCCGACGAGCAGTACTTC.

The chain joins TRBV27 to TRBJ2-7, with 9 bases that match TRBD1. CDR1 is MNHEY, CDR2 SMNVEV, per germline (reference sequence). This CDR3 is built from 14 residues. The V segment lost 2 bases and the J segment 5 bases; nucleotides outside the gene matches: 4. CDR3: CASSLTQGAHEQYF. In nucleotides, the CDR3 is TGTGCCAGCAGTTTAACACAGGGGGCCCACGAGCAGTACTTC.